The 24 T cell receptor beta chains below were found in one sample sequenced in a study of cytotoxic CD8 clonotypes in ibrutinib-treated CLL. Libraries were prepared by immunoSEQ multiplex PCR; TCRdb keeps only in-frame clonotypes and omits some of them. Of around 70,000 clones in the sample, about nine tenths were seen once. The sample consisted of PBMCs, taken after 12 months of ibrutinib treatment. These receptors were collected from a human donor with chronic lymphocytic leukemia.

J is TRBJ1-5 and V is TRBV19, with TRBD1 matching over 12 bases. The germline V gene encodes CDR1 LNHDA and CDR2 SQIVND (reference sequence). Trimming at V came to 3 bases and at J to 4 bases, leaving 4 bases not matched to a gene. CDR3 length: 16 residues. CDR3 region: CASSIEGQGANQPQHF. For the CDR3, the DNA is TGTGCCAGTAGTATTGAGGGACAGGGGGCTAATCAGCCCCAGCATTTT.

The V gene is TRBV7-2, the J gene TRBJ2-2; perhaps TRBD2 as D (6 bases). From germline, CDR1 is SGHTA and CDR2 FQGNSA. This CDR3 region has 16 residues. Trimming took 1 base from V and 1 from J, leaving 10 bases between them. CDR3 in amino acids: CASSLGLARNTGELFF. The CDR3 nucleotides read TGTGCCAGCAGCTTAGGGCTAGCGCGGAACACCGGGGAGCTGTTTTTT.

The CDR3: CASSLGDTQAFF. CDR3 DNA: TGCGCCAGCAGCTTGGGGGACACCCAAGCTTTCTTT. The chain combines TRBV5-1 with TRBJ1-1; possible D gene TRBD1, 6 bases. The CDR3 contains 12 residues. V was pared by 0 bases and J by 9 bases, with 9 bases between. Per the germline V gene, CDR1 is SGHRS and CDR2 is YFSETQ.

The V call is TRBV2, the J call TRBJ2-4; D might be TRBD2 (6 bases). The CDR3 contains 12 residues. CDR1 and CDR2 from the germline V gene are SNHLY and FYNNEI. The germline V and J ends were trimmed by 6 bases and 10 bases, with 13 bases remaining between them. CDR3 protein: CASRGGVPIQYF. CDR3 DNA sequence: TGTGCCAGCAGGGGCGGGGTCCCTATTCAGTACTTC.

This rearrangement joins TRBV5-1 to TRBJ2-5; 9 positions match TRBD1. The length of the CDR3 is 16 residues. After removal of 1 base from V and 3 bases from J, the junction contained 7 bases not matched to a gene. Per the germline V gene, CDR1 is SGHRS and CDR2 is YFSETQ. CDR3 sequence reads: CASSLTTGGKKETQYF. CDR3 nucleotides: TGCGCCAGCAGCTTGACGACAGGGGGGAAGAAAGAGACCCAGTACTTC.

This clone was detected once. Compared with germline, one end of the junction differs, possibly owing to a read error. J is TRBJ2-2 and V is TRBV5-8; D may be TRBD1 or TRBD2 (5 bases each). Germline loops: CDR1 SGHTS, CDR2 YDEGEE. The CDR3 has 14 residues. The chain's CDR3 is CASSLLGGPGELFF. CDR3 DNA: TGCGCCAGCAGCCTCCTTGGGGGTCCCGGGGAGCTGTTTTTT.

This clone was detected once. V and J are TRBV6-5 and TRBJ1-2; tentatively, D is TRBD1 (6 bases). Per germline, CDR1 MNHEY and CDR2 SVGAGI. CDR3 length equals 13 residues. The ends were cut back, 7 bases at V and 6 bases at J, with 15 bases in the middle. The CDR3 DNA is TGTGCCAGCAAACGTACAGGGCAAGATGGCTACACCTTC. Translation: CASKRTGQDGYTF.

In DNA form, the CDR3 reads TGTGCCAGCAGTCCTTTTCCCGGGACGATGAACACTGAAGCTTTCTTT. It yields the protein CASSPFPGTMNTEAFF. This sequence joins TRBV28 and TRBJ1-1; D may be TRBD1 (5 bases). With 5 bases removed from V and 0 bases from J, the gap between germline ends came to 16 bases. Looked up from germline, CDR1 is MDHEN and CDR2 is SYDVKM. This CDR3 contains 16 residues.

The chain links TRBV5-8 to TRBJ1-1, with D uncertain. From germline, CDR1 is SGHTS and CDR2 YDEGEE. This CDR3 is built from 17 residues. Trimming removed 2 bases at V and 0 bases at J, with 17 bases between. This CDR3 reads CASSLVVSAGMNTEAFF. CDR3 nucleotide sequence: TGTGCCAGCAGCTTAGTGGTTAGTGCGGGCATGAACACTGAAGCTTTCTTT.

CDR3 in DNA: TGTGCCAGTCGGAGACCGGACCGAGACTCTGGGGCCAACGTCCTGACTTTC. It specifies CASRRPDRDSGANVLTF. The gene calls are TRBV9 and TRBJ2-6; D uncertain. This CDR3 contains 17 residues. The germline gives CDR1 SGDLS, CDR2 YYNGEE. V lost 8 bases, J lost 0 bases, and 18 bases lay in between.

The rearrangement links TRBV29-1 to TRBJ1-1; TRBD1 is a possible D gene (6 bases). The CDR3 has 14 amino acids. Deletions cut 4 bases from V and 2 bases from J, with 14 bases between. Looked up from germline, CDR1 is SQVTM and CDR2 is ANQGSEA. In nucleotides, the CDR3 is TGCAGCGTTGCCGCCCTGACAGGAAACACTGAAGCTTTCTTT. This translates into CSVAALTGNTEAFF.

The gene calls are TRBV19 and TRBJ1-4, with TRBD1 as a possible D gene (5 bases). The CDR3 totals 14 residues. Germline CDR1 is LNHDA and CDR2 is SQIVND (reference sequence). V lost 10 bases and J 8 bases, leaving 20 bases between the germline ends. The CDR3 sequence is CATSGAPRAEKLFF. The CDR3 DNA reads TGTGCCACCAGTGGGGCCCCCCGAGCCGAAAAACTGTTTTTT.

V and J are TRBV11-2 and TRBJ1-1, with D possibly matching TRBD1 (6 bases). This CDR3 is 15 amino acids long. The V gene lost 7 bases and the J gene lost 11 bases, with 26 bases spanning the gap. Germline V CDR1 and CDR2: SGHAT, FQNNGV. In DNA form, the CDR3 reads TGTGCCAGCACCCATTGGGGAGGGGGGGTACGCTCGGCTTTCTTT. Translation gives CASTHWGGGVRSAFF.

The V and J genes are TRBV14 and TRBJ1-1; no definite D call. Per germline, CDR1 SGHDN and CDR2 FVKESK. Trimming pared 0 bases from V and 3 bases from J, leaving 5 bases between. The CDR3 consists of 13 residues. This chain's CDR3 is CASSQDMDTEAFF. In DNA form, the CDR3 reads TGTGCCAGCAGCCAAGATATGGACACTGAAGCTTTCTTT. Drawing the rest from reference TRBV14 and TRBJ1-1, the complete variable domain is EAGVTQFPSHSVIEKGQTVTLRCDPISGHDNLYWYRRVMGKEIKFLLHFVKESKQDESGMPNNRFLAERTGGTYSTLKVQPAELEDSGVYFCASSQDMDTEAFFGQGTRLTVV.

This chain uses TRBV19 with TRBJ1-5; 10 bases align to TRBD1. CDR1 is LNHDA and CDR2 is SQIVND in the germline V gene (reference sequence). CDR3 length: 18 amino acids. Unmatched junction bases numbered 15, after V lost 8 bases and J lost 2 bases. CDR3: CASVDRDRGGGGNQPQHF. CDR3 in DNA: TGTGCCAGTGTCGACCGGGACAGGGGAGGTGGTGGCAATCAGCCCCAGCATTTT.

The chain carries TRBV27 and TRBJ2-7; perhaps TRBD1 as D (6 bases). The CDR3 sequence is 14 residues long. Germline CDR1 and CDR2: MNHEY and SMNVEV (reference sequence). Trimming shortened V by 1 base and J by 3 bases, and 10 bases separated the two germline ends. CDR3 coding DNA: TGTGCCAGCAGTTTATTCGACAGGAACTACGAGCAGTACTTC. Encoded protein: CASSLFDRNYEQYF.

The chain joins TRBV5-1 to TRBJ2-1, with 11 bases identical to TRBD2. The CDR3 consists of 13 residues. V lost 5 bases, J lost 9 bases, and 4 bases stayed unmatched. Germline lookup yields CDR1 SGHRS and CDR2 YFSETQ. The CDR3 protein is CASSWGLAVEQFF. CDR3 nucleotides: TGCGCCAGCAGTTGGGGACTAGCGGTTGAGCAGTTCTTC.

The rearrangement uses TRBV7-3 and TRBJ2-1, with 8 bases lining up with TRBD1. Losses at the gene ends were 3 bases for V and 6 bases for J; bases not matched to a gene: 4. The CDR3 spans 14 residues. In germline, CDR1 is SGHTA, CDR2 FQGTGA. The CDR3 sequence is CASSFQGAINEQFF. CDR3 sequence (DNA): TGTGCCAGCAGCTTCCAGGGGGCCATCAATGAGCAGTTCTTC.

The chain recombines TRBV19 with TRBJ1-1; 7 bases are a match to TRBD1. Germline V gene lookup returns CDR1 LNHDA and CDR2 SQIVND (reference sequence). The CDR3 is made up of 15 amino acids. J lost 5 bases, V lost 4 bases, and 10 bases had no gene match. CDR3 nucleotide sequence: TGTGCCAGTAGTACCCAAGACAGGGCGTTTACTGAAGCTTTCTTT. Protein sequence: CASSTQDRAFTEAFF.

The genes are TRBV9 and TRBJ1-5; D is unresolved. V was cut by 0 bases and J by 5 bases, with 9 bases left in between. Germline V gene sequence: CDR1 SGDLS, CDR2 YYNGEE. The CDR3 extends over 14 amino acids. The CDR3 sequence: CASSVERAYQPQHF. For the CDR3, the DNA is TGTGCCAGCAGCGTAGAAAGGGCGTATCAGCCCCAGCATTTT.

About this clone: Other nucleotide sequences in the sample specify the same CDR3. J is TRBJ1-1 and V is TRBV9; tentatively, D is TRBD1 (5 bases). The germline V and J ends were trimmed by 2 bases and 4 bases, with 9 bases remaining between them. The V gene's germline CDR1 is SGDLS and CDR2 YYNGEE. The CDR3 consists of 13 residues. The CDR3, as DNA: TGTGCCAGCAGCGTTGGGGGATCCACTGAAGCTTTCTTT. As protein: CASSVGGSTEAFF.

The rearrangement uses TRBV5-1 and TRBJ2-3; the match to TRBD2 covers 7 bases. Germline lookup yields CDR1 SGHRS and CDR2 YFSETQ. Trimming took 5 bases from V and 3 from J; bases not matched to a gene: 6. The CDR3 runs 14 residues. CDR3 region: CASSRGSMTDTQYF. As DNA, the CDR3 is TGCGCCAGCAGTCGCGGGAGTATGACAGATACGCAGTATTTT.

The chain employs TRBV5-1 and TRBJ2-1; D possibly corresponds to TRBD2 (6 bases). Deletions cut 5 bases from V and 0 bases from J, with 21 bases between. The CDR3 loop spans 18 amino acids. In germline, CDR1 is SGHRS, CDR2 YFSETQ. This chain's CDR3 is CASRSTEAGRSSYNEQFF. CDR3 DNA sequence: TGCGCCAGCAGATCCACCGAAGCGGGCCGAAGCTCCTACAATGAGCAGTTCTTC.

The chain carries TRBV7-8 and TRBJ2-5, with TRBD2 identical over 9 bases. J was trimmed by 5 bases and V by 1 base; bases with no gene match: 8. This CDR3 is 16 amino acids long. Germline assignment: CDR1 SGHVS and CDR2 FQNEAQ. CDR3 coding DNA: TGTGCCAGCAGCTTAGGTAGCGGGAGTTTTCTTGAGACCCAGTACTTC. It specifies CASSLGSGSFLETQYF.